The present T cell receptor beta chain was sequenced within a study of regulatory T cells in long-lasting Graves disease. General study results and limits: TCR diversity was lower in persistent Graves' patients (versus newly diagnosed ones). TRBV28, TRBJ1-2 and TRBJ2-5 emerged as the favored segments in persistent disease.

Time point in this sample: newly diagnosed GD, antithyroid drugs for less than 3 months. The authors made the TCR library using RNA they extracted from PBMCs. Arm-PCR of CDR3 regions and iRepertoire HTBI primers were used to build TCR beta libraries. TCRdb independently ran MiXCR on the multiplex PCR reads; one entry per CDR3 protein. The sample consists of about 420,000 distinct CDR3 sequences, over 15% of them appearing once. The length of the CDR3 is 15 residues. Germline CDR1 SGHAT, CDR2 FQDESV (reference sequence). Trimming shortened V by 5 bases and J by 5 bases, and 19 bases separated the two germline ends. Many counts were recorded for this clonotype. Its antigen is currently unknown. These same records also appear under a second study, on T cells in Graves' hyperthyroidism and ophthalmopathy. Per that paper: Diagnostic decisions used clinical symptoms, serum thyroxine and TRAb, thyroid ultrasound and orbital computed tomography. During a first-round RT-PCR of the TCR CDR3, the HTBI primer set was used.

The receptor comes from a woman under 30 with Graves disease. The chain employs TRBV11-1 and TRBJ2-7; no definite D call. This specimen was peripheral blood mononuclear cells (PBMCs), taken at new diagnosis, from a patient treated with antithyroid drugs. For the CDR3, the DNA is TGTGCCAGCAGCGAGCGCATTGGGCCTAAGAACGAGCAGTACTTC. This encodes CASSERIGPKNEQYF.